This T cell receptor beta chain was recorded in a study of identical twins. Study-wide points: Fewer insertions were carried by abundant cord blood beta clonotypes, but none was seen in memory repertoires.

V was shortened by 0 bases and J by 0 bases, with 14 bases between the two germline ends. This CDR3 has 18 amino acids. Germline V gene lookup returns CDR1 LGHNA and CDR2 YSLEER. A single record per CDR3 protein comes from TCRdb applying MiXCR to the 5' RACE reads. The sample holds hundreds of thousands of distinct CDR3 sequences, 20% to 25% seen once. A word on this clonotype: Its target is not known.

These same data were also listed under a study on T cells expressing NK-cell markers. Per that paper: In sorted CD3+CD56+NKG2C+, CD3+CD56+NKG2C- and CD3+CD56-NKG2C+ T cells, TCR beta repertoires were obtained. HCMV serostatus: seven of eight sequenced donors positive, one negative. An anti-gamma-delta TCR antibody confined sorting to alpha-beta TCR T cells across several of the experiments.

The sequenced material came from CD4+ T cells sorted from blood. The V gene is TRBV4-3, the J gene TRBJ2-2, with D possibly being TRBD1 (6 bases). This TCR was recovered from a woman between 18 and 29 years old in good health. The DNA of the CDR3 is TGCGCCAGCAGCCAAGAGGTCATCAGGGGAGCGAACACCGGGGAGCTGTTTTTT. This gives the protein CASSQEVIRGANTGELFF.